This TCR beta chain was sequenced for a study of cytomegalovirus exposure and HLA in healthy donors. Findings of the study overall: Associated with cytomegalovirus, according to the listing, were approximately 160 TCR beta chains.

TCRdb keeps only in-frame clones here, not all; method: immunoSEQ multiplex PCR. Of 90,000 or so clones listed, around 84% are singletons. As concerns this clone: The antigen is undetermined.

The CDR3 runs to 14 residues. Trimming took off 1 base at V and 1 base at J, with 7 bases between the two ends. The germline V gene encodes CDR1 SGDLS and CDR2 YYNGEE. The clonotype was recovered from a man between 18 and 29 years old in good health and CMV-seropositive. The sequencing input was PBMCs. This chain connects TRBV9 to TRBJ2-3, with D unresolved. CDR3 residues: CASSVRQGTDTQYF. In nucleotides, the CDR3 is TGTGCCAGCAGCGTACGTCAGGGCACAGATACGCAGTATTTT.